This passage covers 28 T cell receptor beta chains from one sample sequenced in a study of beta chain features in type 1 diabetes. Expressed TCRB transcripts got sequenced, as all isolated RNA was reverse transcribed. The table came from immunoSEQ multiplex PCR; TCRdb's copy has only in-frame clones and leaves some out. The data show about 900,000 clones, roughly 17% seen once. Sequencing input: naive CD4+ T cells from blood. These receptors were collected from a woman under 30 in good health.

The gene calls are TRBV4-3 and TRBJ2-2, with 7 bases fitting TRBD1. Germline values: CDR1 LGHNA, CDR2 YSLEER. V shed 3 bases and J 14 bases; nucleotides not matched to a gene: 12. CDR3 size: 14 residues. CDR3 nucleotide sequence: TGCGCCAGCAGCCACTACAGGGGCCTCGAGCCTCTGTTTTTT. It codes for CASSHYRGLEPLFF.

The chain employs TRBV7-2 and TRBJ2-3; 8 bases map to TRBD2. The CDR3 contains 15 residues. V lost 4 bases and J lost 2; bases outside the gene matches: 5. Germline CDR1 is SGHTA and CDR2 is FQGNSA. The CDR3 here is CASSSAGALTDTQYF. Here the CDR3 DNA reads TGTGCCAGCAGCTCAGCGGGGGCCCTCACAGATACGCAGTATTTT. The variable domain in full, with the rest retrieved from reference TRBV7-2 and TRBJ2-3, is GAGVSQSPSNKVTEKGKDVELRCDPISGHTALYWYRQSLGQGLEFLIYFQGNSAPDKSGLPSDRFSAERTGGSVSTLTIQRTQQEDSAVYLCASSSAGALTDTQYFGPGTRLTVL.

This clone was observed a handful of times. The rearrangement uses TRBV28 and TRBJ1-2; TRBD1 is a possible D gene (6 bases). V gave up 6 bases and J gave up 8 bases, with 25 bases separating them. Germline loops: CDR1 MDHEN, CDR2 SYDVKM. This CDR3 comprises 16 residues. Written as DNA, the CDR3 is TGTGCCAGCAGCCGACCCAGACAGGCTCCAAGGCACGGCTACACCTTC. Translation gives CASSRPRQAPRHGYTF.

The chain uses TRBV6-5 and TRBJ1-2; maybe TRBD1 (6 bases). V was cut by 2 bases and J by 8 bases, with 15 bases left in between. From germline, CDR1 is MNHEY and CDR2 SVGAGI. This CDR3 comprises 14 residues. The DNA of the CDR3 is TGTGCCAGCAGTTACGCGAACAGGGTTGGGGGCTACACCTTC. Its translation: CASSYANRVGGYTF.

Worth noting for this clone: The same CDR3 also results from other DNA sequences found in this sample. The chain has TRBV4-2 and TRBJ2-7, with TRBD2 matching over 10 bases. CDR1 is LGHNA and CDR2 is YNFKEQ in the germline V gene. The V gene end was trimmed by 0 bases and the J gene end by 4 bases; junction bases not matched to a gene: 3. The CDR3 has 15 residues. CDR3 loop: CASSQDLAGVYEQYF. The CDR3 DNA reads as TGTGCCAGCAGCCAAGATCTAGCGGGAGTTTACGAGCAGTACTTC.

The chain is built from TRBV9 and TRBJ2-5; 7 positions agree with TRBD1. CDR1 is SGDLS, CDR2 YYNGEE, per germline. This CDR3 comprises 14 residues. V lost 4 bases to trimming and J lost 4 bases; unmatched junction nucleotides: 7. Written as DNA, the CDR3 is TGTGCCAGCAGCAGAAAGACAGGGTCAGAGACCCAGTACTTC. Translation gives CASSRKTGSETQYF.

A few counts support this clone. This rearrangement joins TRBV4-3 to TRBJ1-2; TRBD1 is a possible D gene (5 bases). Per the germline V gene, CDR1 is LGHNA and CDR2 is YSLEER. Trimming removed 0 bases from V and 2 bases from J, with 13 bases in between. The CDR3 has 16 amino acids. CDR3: CASSQDRPGTNYGYTF. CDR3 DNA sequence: TGCGCCAGCAGCCAAGATAGACCCGGGACCAACTATGGCTACACCTTC.

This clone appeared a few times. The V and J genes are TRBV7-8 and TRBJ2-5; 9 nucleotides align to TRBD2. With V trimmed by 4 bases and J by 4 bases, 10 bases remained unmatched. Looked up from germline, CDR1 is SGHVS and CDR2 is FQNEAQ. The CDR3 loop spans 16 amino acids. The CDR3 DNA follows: TGTGCCAGCAGCTCCTTGGGCGGGAGGGCCTCAGAGACCCAGTACTTC. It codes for CASSSLGGRASETQYF.

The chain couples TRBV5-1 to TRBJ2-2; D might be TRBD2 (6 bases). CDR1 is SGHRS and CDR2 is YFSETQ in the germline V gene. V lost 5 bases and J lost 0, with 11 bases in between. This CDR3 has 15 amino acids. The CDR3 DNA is TGCGCCAGCAGGGGACTCACGCCGAACACCGGGGAGCTGTTTTTT. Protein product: CASRGLTPNTGELFF.

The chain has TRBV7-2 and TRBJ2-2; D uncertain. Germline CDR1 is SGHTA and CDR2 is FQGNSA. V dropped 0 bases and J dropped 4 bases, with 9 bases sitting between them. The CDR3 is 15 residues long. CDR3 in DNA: TGTGCCAGCAGCTTAGCGGGTACCCGCACCGGGGAGCTGTTTTTT. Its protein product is CASSLAGTRTGELFF.

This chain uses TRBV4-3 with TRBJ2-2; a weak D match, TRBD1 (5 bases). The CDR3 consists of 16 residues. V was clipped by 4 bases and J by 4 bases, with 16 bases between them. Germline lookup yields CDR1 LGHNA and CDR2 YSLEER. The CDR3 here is CASSPVGASGTGELFF. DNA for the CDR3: TGCGCCAGCAGCCCCGTTGGGGCGTCGGGCACCGGGGAGCTGTTTTTT.

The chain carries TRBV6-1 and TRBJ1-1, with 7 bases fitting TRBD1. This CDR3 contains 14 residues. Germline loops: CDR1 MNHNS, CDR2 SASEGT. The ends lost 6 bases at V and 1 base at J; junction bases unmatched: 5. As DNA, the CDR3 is TGTGCCAGCAGGATAAGGGACAGGAACACTGAAGCTTTCTTT. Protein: CASRIRDRNTEAFF.

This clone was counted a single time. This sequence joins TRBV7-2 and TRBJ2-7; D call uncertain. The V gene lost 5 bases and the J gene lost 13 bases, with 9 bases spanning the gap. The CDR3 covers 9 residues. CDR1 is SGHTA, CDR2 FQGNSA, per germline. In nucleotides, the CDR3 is TGTGCCAGCAGCCCCTTTCCCTACTTC. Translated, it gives CASSPFPYF.

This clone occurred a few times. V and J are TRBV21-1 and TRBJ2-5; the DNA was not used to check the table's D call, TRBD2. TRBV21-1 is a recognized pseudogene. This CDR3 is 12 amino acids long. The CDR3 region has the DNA TGTGCCAGCAGCCAGCCGGGGGAGACCCAGTACTTC. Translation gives CASSQPGETQYF.

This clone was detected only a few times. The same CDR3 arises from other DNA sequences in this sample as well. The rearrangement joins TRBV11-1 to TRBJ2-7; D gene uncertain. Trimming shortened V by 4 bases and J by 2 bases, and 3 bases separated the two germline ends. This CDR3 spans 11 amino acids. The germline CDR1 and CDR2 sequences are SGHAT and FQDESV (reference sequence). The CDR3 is CASSSPYEQYF. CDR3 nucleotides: TGTGCCAGCAGCTCTCCCTACGAGCAGTACTTC.

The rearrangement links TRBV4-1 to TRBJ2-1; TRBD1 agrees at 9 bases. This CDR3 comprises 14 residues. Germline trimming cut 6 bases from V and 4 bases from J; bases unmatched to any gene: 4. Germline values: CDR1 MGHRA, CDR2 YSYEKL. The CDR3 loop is CASRPGQGYNEQFF. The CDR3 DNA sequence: TGCGCCAGCAGGCCGGGACAGGGATACAATGAGCAGTTCTTC.

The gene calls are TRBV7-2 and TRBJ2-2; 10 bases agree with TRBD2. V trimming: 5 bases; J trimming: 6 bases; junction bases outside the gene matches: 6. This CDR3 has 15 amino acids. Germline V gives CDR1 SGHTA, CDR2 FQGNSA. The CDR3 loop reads CASSRGLARPGELFF. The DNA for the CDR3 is TGTGCCAGCAGCCGGGGACTAGCGAGACCCGGGGAGCTGTTTTTT.

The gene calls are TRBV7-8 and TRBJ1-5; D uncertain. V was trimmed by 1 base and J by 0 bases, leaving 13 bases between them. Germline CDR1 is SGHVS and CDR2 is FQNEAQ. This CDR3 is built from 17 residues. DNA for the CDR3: TGTGCCAGCAGCTTAGTCTGGGGTGGGAGTAGCAATCAGCCCCAGCATTTT. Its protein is CASSLVWGGSSNQPQHF.

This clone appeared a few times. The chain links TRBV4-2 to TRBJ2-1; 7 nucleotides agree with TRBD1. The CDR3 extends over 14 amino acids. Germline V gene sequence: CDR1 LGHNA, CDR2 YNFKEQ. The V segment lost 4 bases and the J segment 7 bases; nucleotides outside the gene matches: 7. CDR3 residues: CASSPGVQGNEQFF. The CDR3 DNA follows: TGTGCCAGCAGCCCTGGTGTACAGGGGAATGAGCAGTTCTTC.

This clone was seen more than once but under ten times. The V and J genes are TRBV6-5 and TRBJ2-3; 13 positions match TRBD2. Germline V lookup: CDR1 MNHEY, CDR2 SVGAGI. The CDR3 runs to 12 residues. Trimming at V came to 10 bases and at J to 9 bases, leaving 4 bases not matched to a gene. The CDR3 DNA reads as TGTGCCACTGGGACTAGCGGGATAACGCAGTATTTT. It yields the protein CATGTSGITQYF.

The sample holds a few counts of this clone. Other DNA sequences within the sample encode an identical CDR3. This CDR3 is CASSQVIGQETQYF. The CDR3 region has the DNA TGCGCCAGCAGCCAAGTGATTGGTCAAGAGACCCAGTACTTC. The rearrangement joins TRBV4-3 to TRBJ2-5; D is unclear. Germline V gene lookup returns CDR1 LGHNA and CDR2 YSLEER. The ends were cut back, 1 base at V and 2 bases at J, with 8 bases in the middle. This CDR3 region has 14 residues.

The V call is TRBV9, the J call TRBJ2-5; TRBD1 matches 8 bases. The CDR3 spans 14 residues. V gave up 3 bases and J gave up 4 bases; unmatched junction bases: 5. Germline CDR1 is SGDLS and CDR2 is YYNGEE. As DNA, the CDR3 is TGTGCCAGCAGCGCTGACAGGGGTCTAGAGACCCAGTACTTC. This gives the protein CASSADRGLETQYF.

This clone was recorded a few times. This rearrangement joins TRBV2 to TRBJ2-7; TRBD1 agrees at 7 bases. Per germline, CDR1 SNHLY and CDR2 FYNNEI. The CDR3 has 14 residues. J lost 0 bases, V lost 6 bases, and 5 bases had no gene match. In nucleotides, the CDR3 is TGTGCCAGCAGAGGGACAGTTAGCTCCTACGAGCAGTACTTC. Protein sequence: CASRGTVSSYEQYF.

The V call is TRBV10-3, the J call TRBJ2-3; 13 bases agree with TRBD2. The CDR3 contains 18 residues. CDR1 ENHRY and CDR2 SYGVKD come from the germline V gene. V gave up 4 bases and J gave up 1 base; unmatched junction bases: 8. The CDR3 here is CAISGTSGSHSGTDTQYF. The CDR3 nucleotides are TGTGCCATCAGTGGGACTAGCGGGAGCCATAGCGGCACAGATACGCAGTATTTT.

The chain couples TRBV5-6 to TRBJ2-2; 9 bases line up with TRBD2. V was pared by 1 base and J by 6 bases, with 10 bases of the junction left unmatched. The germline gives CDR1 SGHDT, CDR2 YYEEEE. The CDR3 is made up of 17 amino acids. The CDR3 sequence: CASSLFGTSFFPGELFF. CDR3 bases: TGTGCCAGCAGCTTGTTCGGGACTAGCTTTTTCCCCGGGGAGCTGTTTTTT. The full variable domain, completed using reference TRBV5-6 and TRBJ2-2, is DAGVTQSPTHLIKTRGQQVTLRCSPKSGHDTVSWYQQALGQGPQFIFQYYEEEERQRGNFPDRFSGHQFPNYSSELNVNALLLGDSALYLCASSLFGTSFFPGELFFGEGSRLTVL.

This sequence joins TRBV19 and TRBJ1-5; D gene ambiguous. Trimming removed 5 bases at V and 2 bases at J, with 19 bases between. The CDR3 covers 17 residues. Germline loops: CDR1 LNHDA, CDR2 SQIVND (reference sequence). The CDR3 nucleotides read TGTGCCAGTAGTCCTTTGGGAGAGCGAGTGGGCAATCAGCCCCAGCATTTT. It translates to CASSPLGERVGNQPQHF.

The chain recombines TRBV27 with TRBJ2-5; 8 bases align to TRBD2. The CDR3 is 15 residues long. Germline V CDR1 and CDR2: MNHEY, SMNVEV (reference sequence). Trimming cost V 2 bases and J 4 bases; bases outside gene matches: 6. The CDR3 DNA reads TGTGCCAGCAGTTTAAGCGGGAGAATCGGAGAGACCCAGTACTTC. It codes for CASSLSGRIGETQYF.

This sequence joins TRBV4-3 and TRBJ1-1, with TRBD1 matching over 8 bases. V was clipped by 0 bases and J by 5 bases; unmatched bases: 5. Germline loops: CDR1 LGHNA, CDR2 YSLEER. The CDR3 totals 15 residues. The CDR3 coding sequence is TGCGCCAGCAGCCAAGATCCCAGGGGGCGAACTGAAGCTTTCTTT. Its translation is CASSQDPRGRTEAFF.